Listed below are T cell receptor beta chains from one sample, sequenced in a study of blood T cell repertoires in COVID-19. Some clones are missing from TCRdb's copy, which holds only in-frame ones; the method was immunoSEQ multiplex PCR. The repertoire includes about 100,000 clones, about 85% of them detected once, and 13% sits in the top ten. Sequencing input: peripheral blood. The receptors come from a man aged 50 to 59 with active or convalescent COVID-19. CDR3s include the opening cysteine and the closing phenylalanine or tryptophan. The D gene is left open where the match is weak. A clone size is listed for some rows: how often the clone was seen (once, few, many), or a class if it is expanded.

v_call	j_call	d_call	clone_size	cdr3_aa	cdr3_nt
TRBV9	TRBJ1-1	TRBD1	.	CASSATGSEAFF	TGTGCCAGCAGCGCGACAGGGTCAGAAGCTTTCTTT
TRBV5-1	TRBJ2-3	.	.	CASSLIERSTDTQYF	TGCGCCAGCAGCTTAATCGAGCGTAGCACAGATACGCAGTATTTT
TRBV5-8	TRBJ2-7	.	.	CASAQPGHGYEQYF	TGTGCCAGCGCACAGCCGGGACACGGATACGAGCAGTACTTC
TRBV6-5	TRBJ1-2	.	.	CASSYSIFGSRSGYTF	TGTGCCAGCAGTTACTCGATTTTTGGGAGCCGATCTGGCTACACCTTC
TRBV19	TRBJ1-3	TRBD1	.	CASRGRDRAGNTIYF	TGTGCCAGTAGAGGCCGGGACAGGGCTGGAAACACCATATATTTT
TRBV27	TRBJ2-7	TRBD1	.	CASRRKSRGHYEQYF	TGTGCCAGCAGAAGGAAGAGCAGGGGGCATTACGAGCAGTACTTC
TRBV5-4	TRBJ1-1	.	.	CASSLTDRSTEAFF	TGTGCCAGCAGCCTTACCGACAGGTCCACTGAAGCTTTCTTT
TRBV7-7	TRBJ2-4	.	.	CASRICGKNILAKNIQYF	TGTGCTAGCAGAATTTGCGGGAAAAATATCCTAGCCAAAAACATTCAGTACTTC
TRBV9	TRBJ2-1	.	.	CASSPSWRGFSYNEQFF	TGTGCCAGCAGCCCCTCATGGCGGGGCTTCTCCTACAATGAGCAGTTCTTC
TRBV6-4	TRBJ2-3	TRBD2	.	CASSQQLAGADTQYF	TGTGCCAGCAGTCAACAACTAGCGGGAGCAGATACGCAGTATTTT
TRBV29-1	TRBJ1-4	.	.	CSVTGQPNEKLFF	TGCAGCGTCACCGGACAGCCTAATGAAAAACTGTTTTTT
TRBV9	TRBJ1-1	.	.	CASSALTGSTEAFF	TGTGCCAGCAGCGCCTTAACAGGGAGCACTGAAGCTTTCTTT
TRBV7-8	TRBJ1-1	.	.	CASSSTGMNTEAFF	TGTGCCAGCAGCTCTACAGGGATGAACACTGAAGCTTTCTTT
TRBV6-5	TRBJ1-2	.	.	CASKSVGGYGYTF	TGTGCCAGCAAAAGCGTGGGGGGCTATGGCTACACCTTC
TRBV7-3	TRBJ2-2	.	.	CASSLLGVNTGELFF	TGTGCCAGCAGCTTACTCGGGGTGAACACCGGGGAGCTGTTTTTT
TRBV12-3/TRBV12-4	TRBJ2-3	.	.	CASSLRGDTQYF	TGTGCCAGCAGTTTACGAGGAGATACGCAGTATTTT
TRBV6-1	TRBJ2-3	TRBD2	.	CASSGRLAGVSSPDTQYF	TGTGCCAGCAGTGGTCGACTAGCGGGAGTCTCTAGCCCAGATACGCAGTATTTT
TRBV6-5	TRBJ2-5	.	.	CASSRGSVETQYF	TGTGCCAGCAGCCGAGGGAGTGTGGAGACCCAGTACTTC
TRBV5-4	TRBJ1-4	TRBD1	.	CASSPGQGNEKLFF	TGTGCCAGCAGCCCGGGACAGGGGAATGAAAAACTGTTTTTT
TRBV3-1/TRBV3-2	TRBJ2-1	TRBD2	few	CASSLGLAGVNEQFF	TGTGCCAGCAGCCTGGGACTAGCGGGAGTCAATGAGCAGTTCTTC
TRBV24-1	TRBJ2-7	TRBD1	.	CATSDSDRERQYF	TGTGCCACCAGTGACTCGGACAGGGAAAGGCAGTACTTC
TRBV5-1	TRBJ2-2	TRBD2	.	CASSDKRGRTGELFF	TGCGCCAGCAGCGACAAGCGGGGTCGAACCGGGGAGCTGTTTTTT
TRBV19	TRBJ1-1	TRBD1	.	CASSNPYRGRTEAFF	TGTGCCAGTAGCAACCCTTACAGGGGGCGAACTGAAGCTTTCTTT
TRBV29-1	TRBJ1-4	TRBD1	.	CSVEDSRGPGEKLFF	TGCAGCGTTGAAGATTCCAGGGGGCCGGGTGAAAAACTGTTTTTT
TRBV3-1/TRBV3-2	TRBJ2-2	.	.	CASSQEPARGTGELFF	TGTGCCAGCAGCCAAGAACCGGCTAGAGGTACCGGGGAGCTGTTTTTT
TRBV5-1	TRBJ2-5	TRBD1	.	CASSWTGGEETQYF	TGCGCCAGCAGCTGGACAGGGGGCGAGGAGACCCAGTACTTC
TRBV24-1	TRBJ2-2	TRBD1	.	CATSEDRVLNTGELFF	TGTGCCACCAGTGAGGACAGGGTATTAAACACCGGGGAGCTGTTTTTT
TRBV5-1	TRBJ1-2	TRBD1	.	CASSSAGQGDQGYTF	TGCGCCAGCAGCTCGGCGGGACAGGGGGACCAAGGCTACACCTTC
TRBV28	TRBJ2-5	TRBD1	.	CASSIPTGQGIKETQYF	TGTGCCAGCAGTATCCCGACGGGACAGGGGATAAAAGAGACCCAGTACTTC
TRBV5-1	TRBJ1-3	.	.	CASSLFGNSGNTIYF	TGCGCCAGCAGCCTGTTTGGCAACTCTGGAAACACCATATATTTT
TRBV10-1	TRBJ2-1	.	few	CASSKDTASEQFF	TGCGCCAGCAGCAAGGACACGGCCTCCGAGCAGTTCTTC
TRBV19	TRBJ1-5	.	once	CASSTRQDSNQPQHF	TGTGCCAGTAGTACCCGACAGGATAGCAATCAGCCCCAGCATTTT
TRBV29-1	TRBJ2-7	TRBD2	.	CSARRTSDSYEQYF	TGCAGCGCCAGACGGACTAGCGACTCCTACGAGCAGTACTTC
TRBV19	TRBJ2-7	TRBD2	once	CASTQTGASGAYEQYF	TGTGCCAGTACCCAGACCGGGGCCAGCGGGGCCTACGAGCAGTACTTC
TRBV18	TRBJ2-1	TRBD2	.	CASSPSSGEGEQFF	TGTGCCAGCTCACCGTCTAGCGGGGAGGGTGAGCAGTTCTTC
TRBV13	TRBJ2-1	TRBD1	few	CASSRRQGYNEQFF	TGTGCCAGCAGCCGCAGACAGGGATACAATGAGCAGTTCTTC
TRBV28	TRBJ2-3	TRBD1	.	CASITGTGGVDTQYF	TGTGCCAGCATAACCGGGACAGGGGGCGTAGATACGCAGTATTTT
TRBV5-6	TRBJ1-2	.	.	CASSFQALYGYTF	TGTGCCAGCAGCTTCCAGGCACTCTATGGCTACACCTTC
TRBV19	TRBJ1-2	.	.	CASLDRSNYGYTF	TGTGCCAGTCTTGACAGATCGAACTATGGCTACACCTTC
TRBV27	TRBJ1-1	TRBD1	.	CACKPGQGALSTEAFF	TGTGCCTGCAAACCGGGACAGGGGGCGCTCTCCACTGAAGCTTTCTTT
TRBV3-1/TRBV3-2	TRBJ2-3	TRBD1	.	CASSLGGRNTDTQYF	TGTGCCAGCAGCCTAGGGGGCCGAAACACAGATACGCAGTATTTT
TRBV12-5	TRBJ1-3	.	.	CASGLGLEYTIYF	TGTGCTAGTGGTTTGGGTCTCGAGTACACCATATATTTT
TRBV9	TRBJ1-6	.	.	CASSVEAASSYNSPLHF	TGTGCCAGCAGCGTAGAGGCAGCTAGCTCCTATAATTCACCCCTCCACTTT
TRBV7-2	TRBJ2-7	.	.	CASSLNSFYEQYF	TGTGCCAGCAGCTTGAACAGTTTCTACGAGCAGTACTTC
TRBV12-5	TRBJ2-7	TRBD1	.	CASGLALRTGAAGKQYF	TGTGCTAGTGGTTTGGCACTTCGGACAGGGGCGGCTGGTAAGCAGTACTTC
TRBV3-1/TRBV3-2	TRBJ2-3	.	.	CASSPFISGFTDTQYF	TGTGCCAGCAGCCCCTTTATTTCGGGGTTTACAGATACGCAGTATTTT
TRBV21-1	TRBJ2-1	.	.	CASSNGLAGLDEQFF	TGTGCCAGCAGCAATGGACTAGCGGGGTTGGATGAGCAGTTCTTC
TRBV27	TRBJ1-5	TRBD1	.	CASSLQGDQPQHF	TGTGCCAGCAGTTTACAGGGGGATCAGCCCCAGCATTTT
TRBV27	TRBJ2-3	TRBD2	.	CASSSGREVDTQYF	TGTGCCAGCAGCTCCGGGAGGGAGGTAGATACGCAGTATTTT
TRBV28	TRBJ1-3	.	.	CASRLPNYLGAGNTIYF	TGTGCCAGCAGACTACCGAATTATCTCGGGGCTGGAAACACCATATATTTT
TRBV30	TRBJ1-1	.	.	CAWSVVIGGTEAFF	TGTGCCTGGAGTGTCGTCATAGGGGGCACTGAAGCTTTCTTT
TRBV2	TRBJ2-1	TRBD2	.	CASGAGTGRAIDEQFF	TGTGCCAGCGGGGCGGGGACCGGGAGGGCCATCGATGAGCAGTTCTTC
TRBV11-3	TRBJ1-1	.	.	CASSSEGYTEAFF	TGTGCCAGCAGCTCGGAGGGGTACACTGAAGCTTTCTTT
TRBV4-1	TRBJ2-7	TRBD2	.	CASSQGLAGDYYEQYF	TGCGCCAGCAGCCAAGGACTAGCGGGTGACTACTACGAGCAGTACTTC